This passage covers 32 T cell receptor beta chains from one sample sequenced in a study of blood T cell repertoires in COVID-19. The protocol was immunoSEQ multiplex PCR, while the TCRdb copy is restricted to in-frame clones and leaves out a portion. The sample consists of approximately 290,000 clones, roughly 84% of them appearing once. The specimen was peripheral blood. These receptors all stem from a person aged 70 to 85 with COVID-19, enrolled during active disease.

This sequence joins TRBV7-8 and TRBJ2-2; possible D gene TRBD2, 7 bases. Trimming left V 5 bases short and J 4 bases short, with 20 bases between. The CDR3 has 17 amino acids. Germline CDR1 reads SGHVS; CDR2 reads FQNEAQ. This chain's CDR3 is CASSVGGGRDVTGELFF. CDR3 DNA sequence: TGTGCCAGCAGCGTAGGGGGAGGGCGGGACGTCACCGGGGAGCTGTTTTTT.

V is TRBV7-2 and J is TRBJ1-1; tentatively, D is TRBD1 (5 bases). The V gene lost 3 bases and the J gene lost 0 bases, with 8 bases spanning the gap. CDR1 and CDR2 (germline): SGHTA, FQGNSA. This CDR3 region has 14 residues. The CDR3 nucleotides read TGTGCCAGCAGCTTCCAGGGCATGAACACTGAAGCTTTCTTT. This codes for CASSFQGMNTEAFF.

The rearrangement uses TRBV6-5 and TRBJ1-5; D remains unclear. This CDR3 has 14 residues. V was trimmed by 4 bases and J by 5 bases, leaving 12 bases between them. The germline V gene encodes CDR1 MNHEY and CDR2 SVGAGI. The CDR3 reads CASSSRGTHQPQHF. CDR3 nucleotides: TGTGCCAGCAGTTCCCGGGGTACCCATCAGCCCCAGCATTTT.

The chain recombines TRBV10-2 with TRBJ2-5; TRBD2 aligns across 11 bases. The CDR3 is 15 residues long. V trimming: 8 bases; J trimming: 2 bases; junction bases outside the gene matches: 7. Germline lookup yields CDR1 WSHSY and CDR2 SAAADI. The CDR3 DNA reads TGCGCCAGCGCGCCACTAGCGGGGGCGCAAGAGACCCAGTACTTC. It specifies CASAPLAGAQETQYF.

The rearrangement links TRBV29-1 to TRBJ1-1; D gene ambiguous. Trimming cost V 1 base and J 4 bases, with 13 bases left between them. CDR1 and CDR2 (germline): SQVTM, ANQGSEA. This CDR3 comprises 14 residues. This CDR3 reads CSVEGGVRSTEAFF. CDR3 DNA: TGCAGCGTTGAAGGCGGGGTGAGGAGCACTGAAGCTTTCTTT.

The chain links TRBV6-5 to TRBJ2-7, with 8 nucleotides matching TRBD1. The germline V gene encodes CDR1 MNHEY and CDR2 SVGAGI. After removal of 7 bases from V and 2 bases from J, the junction contained 7 bases not matched to a gene. This CDR3 is built from 14 residues. The CDR3 DNA is TGTGCCAGCATCCCGGACAGGGCCCCCTACGAGCAGTACTTC. Residues: CASIPDRAPYEQYF.

The chain employs TRBV19 and TRBJ2-2; TRBD2 matches at 8 bases. After removal of 3 bases from V and 4 bases from J, the junction contained 13 bases not matched to a gene. Per the germline V gene, CDR1 is LNHDA and CDR2 is SQIVND (reference sequence). There are 18 residues in the CDR3. In DNA form, the CDR3 reads TGTGCCAGTAGTATGGATTACTCCGGGACTAGAGTCACCGGGGAGCTGTTTTTT. This encodes CASSMDYSGTRVTGELFF.

There are a few counts of this clone. The V and J genes are TRBV19 and TRBJ2-4; 9 bases are a match to TRBD1. This CDR3 region has 16 residues. V shed 6 bases and J 2 bases; nucleotides not matched to a gene: 8. Germline loops: CDR1 LNHDA, CDR2 SQIVND (reference sequence). The CDR3 DNA is TGTGCCAGTAGCACAGGGGGCAGGGGAACCAAAAACATTCAGTACTTC. It encodes CASSTGGRGTKNIQYF.

This sequence joins TRBV4-3 and TRBJ1-2; a possible D gene is TRBD1 (6 bases). Trimming shortened V by 1 base and J by 0 bases, and 6 bases separated the two germline ends. The CDR3 extends over 14 amino acids. Germline CDR1 and CDR2: LGHNA and YSLEER. The CDR3 DNA follows: TGCGCCAGCAGCCAAGCAGGGGCTAACTATGGCTACACCTTC. Amino acid sequence: CASSQAGANYGYTF.

The V and J genes are TRBV13 and TRBJ2-1; TRBD2 matches at 7 bases. The CDR3 extends over 15 amino acids. The germline V gene has CDR1 PRHDT and CDR2 FYEKMQ (reference sequence). Trimming at V came to 3 bases and at J to 7 bases, leaving 9 bases not matched to a gene. The CDR3 region has the DNA TGTGCCAGCAGCTTTACGAGGGAGGGCCGAAATGAGCAGTTCTTC. This gives the protein CASSFTREGRNEQFF.

The genes are TRBV5-6 and TRBJ2-7, with 8 nucleotides matching TRBD1. The V segment lost 4 bases and the J segment 5 bases; nucleotides outside the gene matches: 11. The CDR3 spans 15 residues. The germline CDR1 and CDR2 sequences are SGHDT and YYEEEE. The CDR3: CASSPRGRRSNEQYF. The CDR3 bases are TGTGCCAGCAGCCCCAGGGGGCGACGGTCCAACGAGCAGTACTTC.

The gene calls are TRBV28 and TRBJ2-1, with a tentative D call TRBD2 (5 bases). The germline CDR1 and CDR2 sequences are MDHEN and SYDVKM. This CDR3 region has 13 residues. V dropped 6 bases and J dropped 2 bases, with 8 bases sitting between them. The CDR3 DNA reads TGTGCCAGCAGGGGGAGTGCCTACAATGAGCAGTTCTTC. Translating gives CASRGSAYNEQFF. Full variable domain (rest looked up from reference TRBV28 and TRBJ2-1): DVKVTQSSRYLVKRTGEKVFLECVQDMDHENMFWYRQDPGLGLRLIYFSYDVKMKEKGDIPEGYSVSREKKERFSLILESASTNQTSMYLCASRGSAYNEQFFGPGTRLTVL.

In this sample, this clone turned up a few times. The V call is TRBV5-1, the J call TRBJ1-1; D not resolved. This CDR3 is built from 14 residues. The ends were cut back, 4 bases at V and 1 base at J, with 11 bases in the middle. Per germline, CDR1 SGHRS and CDR2 YFSETQ. CDR3 in amino acids: CASSGGAKNTEAFF. Written as DNA, the CDR3 is TGCGCCAGCAGCGGCGGAGCTAAGAACACTGAAGCTTTCTTT.

V and J are TRBV7-6 and TRBJ1-2, with 11 nucleotides matching TRBD1. V was clipped by 1 base and J by 7 bases; unmatched bases: 5. This CDR3 region has 15 residues. The germline V gene has CDR1 SGHVS and CDR2 FNYEAQ. CDR3: CASSLGGQGATGYTF. The CDR3 DNA is TGTGCCAGCAGCTTAGGAGGACAGGGGGCGACTGGCTACACCTTC.

V and J are TRBV25-1 and TRBJ1-3, with no clear D. The CDR3 has 15 residues. Per the germline V gene, CDR1 is MGHDK and CDR2 is SYGVNS. Deletions cut 6 bases from V and 1 base from J, with 13 bases between. CDR3 protein: CASSAAPGSGNTIYF. DNA for the CDR3: TGTGCCAGCAGCGCCGCCCCGGGTTCTGGAAACACCATATATTTT.

The V gene is TRBV15, the J gene TRBJ1-1; the D gene is possibly TRBD1 (5 bases). The CDR3 extends over 15 amino acids. The V end was cut by 1 base, the J end by 1 base, with 10 bases between. Germline CDR1 reads LNHNV; CDR2 reads YYDKDF (reference sequence). CDR3 in DNA: TGTGCCACCAGCAGAGCGGGGGGTACGAACACTGAAGCTTTCTTT. It translates to CATSRAGGTNTEAFF.

The genes are TRBV5-1 and TRBJ2-5; 7 bases line up with TRBD2. V shed 0 bases and J 2 bases; nucleotides not matched to a gene: 7. CDR1 is SGHRS, CDR2 YFSETQ, per germline. The CDR3 is made up of 16 amino acids. The CDR3 coding sequence is TGCGCCAGCAGCTTGGGGGGCGGCGGGGGACAAGAGACCCAGTACTTC. It is translated as CASSLGGGGGQETQYF. The whole variable domain, remainder taken from reference TRBV5-1 and TRBJ2-5, is KAGVTQTPRYLIKTRGQQVTLSCSPISGHRSVSWYQQTPGQGLQFLFEYFSETQRNKGNFPGRFSGRQFSNSRSEMNVSTLELGDSALYLCASSLGGGGGQETQYFGPGTRLLVL.

The V and J genes are TRBV14 and TRBJ2-1; 7 bases agree with TRBD2. V trimming: 2 bases; J trimming: 7 bases; junction bases outside the gene matches: 5. CDR3 length equals 14 residues. Germline V gene data show CDR1 as SGHDN and CDR2 as FVKESK. As DNA, the CDR3 is TGTGCCAGCAGCCAAACTAGCGTACTGAATGAGCAGTTCTTC. This sequence encodes CASSQTSVLNEQFF.

In this sample, this clone turned up once. J is TRBJ2-5 and V is TRBV15, with 9 bases that match TRBD2. This CDR3 region has 14 residues. Trimming removed 6 bases from V and 7 bases from J; junction bases left unmatched: 9. Germline values: CDR1 LNHNV, CDR2 YYDKDF (reference sequence). CDR3 protein: CATRVAGVLGTQYF. The CDR3 DNA reads TGTGCCACCAGAGTAGCGGGAGTGTTAGGGACCCAGTACTTC.

The V gene is TRBV7-2, the J gene TRBJ2-3; 14 positions agree with TRBD2. The germline V gene has CDR1 SGHTA and CDR2 FQGNSA. The V gene end was trimmed by 4 bases and the J gene end by 5 bases; junction bases not matched to a gene: 5. CDR3 length equals 16 residues. The DNA for the CDR3 is TGTGCCAGCAGCTCTCGACTAGCGGGGGGGCTAGATACGCAGTATTTT. Translated: CASSSRLAGGLDTQYF. Complete variable domain (other parts from reference TRBV7-2 and TRBJ2-3): GAGVSQSPSNKVTEKGKDVELRCDPISGHTALYWYRQSLGQGLEFLIYFQGNSAPDKSGLPSDRFSAERTGGSVSTLTIQRTQQEDSAVYLCASSSRLAGGLDTQYFGPGTRLTVL.

The chain uses TRBV12-3 or TRBV12-4 and TRBJ1-1; D gene uncertain. CDR3 length equals 13 residues. V was shortened by 5 bases and J by 3 bases, with 10 bases between the two germline ends. The CDR3 coding sequence is TGTGCCAGCAGTGCGCTGGCGGACACTGAAGCTTTCTTT. Translating gives CASSALADTEAFF.

The chain couples TRBV5-1 to TRBJ2-7, with 8 bases matching TRBD1. V trimming: 5 bases; J trimming: 6 bases; junction bases outside the gene matches: 7. The V gene's germline CDR1 is SGHRS and CDR2 YFSETQ. This CDR3 region has 13 residues. The CDR3 loop reads CASSWTGRSEQYF. CDR3 nucleotide sequence: TGCGCCAGCAGTTGGACAGGGCGGAGCGAGCAGTACTTC.

This chain links TRBV20-1 with TRBJ2-7; unclear D gene. CDR1 is DFQATT, CDR2 SNEGSKA, per germline (reference sequence). The CDR3 has 13 residues. Trimming left V 3 bases short and J 3 bases short, with 12 bases between. This chain's CDR3 is CSASPPVGYEQYF. CDR3 nucleotides: TGCAGTGCTAGTCCCCCCGTCGGCTACGAGCAGTACTTC.

V gene TRBV2 combines with J gene TRBJ2-2; possibly TRBD1 for D (5 bases). Germline CDR1 and CDR2: SNHLY and FYNNEI. This CDR3 spans 16 amino acids. V lost 0 bases and J 4 bases, leaving 12 bases between the germline ends. For the CDR3, the DNA is TGTGCCAGCAGTGAAGCAGGGGTCTTTATCACCGGGGAGCTGTTTTTT. It specifies CASSEAGVFITGELFF.

CDR3 sequence (DNA): TGTGCCAGCAGCTTGTCGGAGGCAGGGGCTTATTCACCCCTCCACTTT. Protein: CASSLSEAGAYSPLHF. The rearrangement links TRBV5-4 to TRBJ1-6; perhaps TRBD1 as D (6 bases). V was trimmed by 1 base and J by 8 bases, leaving 16 bases between them. The CDR3 contains 16 residues. CDR1 is SGHNT and CDR2 is YYREEE in the germline V gene (reference sequence).

This clone has just one count. The CDR3 here is CASVERDRRNEKLFF. DNA of the CDR3: TGTGCCAGCGTCGAAAGGGACAGGCGGAATGAAAAACTGTTTTTT. The chain links TRBV2 to TRBJ1-4; 8 nucleotides match TRBD1. This CDR3 spans 15 amino acids. Germline V CDR1 and CDR2: SNHLY, FYNNEI. Unmatched junction bases numbered 10, after V lost 8 bases and J lost 5 bases. Looking up the rest from reference TRBV2 and TRBJ1-4 gives the full variable domain: EPEVTQTPSHQVTQMGQEVILRCVPISNHLYFYWYRQILGQKVEFLVSFYNNEISEKSEIFDDQFSVERPDGSNFTLKIRSTKLEDSAMYFCASVERDRRNEKLFFGSGTQLSVL.

This rearrangement joins TRBV28 to TRBJ1-5; D possibly corresponds to TRBD1 (6 bases). Germline V lookup: CDR1 MDHEN, CDR2 SYDVKM. This CDR3 region has 14 residues. V lost 2 bases and J lost 7, with 12 bases in between. This chain's CDR3 is CASSLNRVYQPQHF. The CDR3 coding sequence is TGTGCCAGCAGTTTAAACAGGGTCTACCAGCCCCAGCATTTT.

This sequence joins TRBV18 and TRBJ1-2; 8 bases align to TRBD1. The CDR3 runs 18 residues. V shed 3 bases and J 5 bases; nucleotides not matched to a gene: 17. CDR1 is KGHSH and CDR2 is LQKENI in the germline V gene. Here the CDR3 DNA reads TGTGCCAGCTCACCCAGCGGGCAGGGGGCACGGTGGGTGTATGGCTACACCTTC. Its protein is CASSPSGQGARWVYGYTF.

This clone has only a few counts. V is TRBV6-4 and J is TRBJ2-7; D is possibly TRBD2 (5 bases). This CDR3 spans 13 amino acids. Per the germline V gene, CDR1 is MRHNA and CDR2 is SNTAGT. The ends were cut back, 9 bases at V and 3 bases at J, with 15 bases in the middle. CDR3 residues: CASLRGECYEQYF. DNA for the CDR3: TGTGCCAGTCTTCGGGGAGAGTGCTACGAGCAGTACTTC.

In its sample, this clone was seen a few times. In DNA form, the CDR3 reads TGTGCCAGCAGTGAAACCGGACAGGGAACCATCCACTTT. Its protein is CASSETGQGTIHF. The rearrangement joins TRBV6-1 to TRBJ1-6; TRBD1 agrees at 8 bases. CDR1 and CDR2 from the germline V gene are MNHNS and SASEGT. This CDR3 contains 13 residues. V was clipped by 2 bases and J by 17 bases; unmatched bases: 8.

The CDR3 bases are TGTGCCAGCAGTCCCCCCAATCCTGTCGGGGATCAGCCCCAGCATTTT. This translates into CASSPPNPVGDQPQHF. The rearrangement uses TRBV2 and TRBJ1-5; D remains ambiguous. The CDR3 has 16 amino acids. V was cut by 5 bases and J by 5 bases, with 19 bases left in between. Germline CDR1 and CDR2: SNHLY and FYNNEI.

The V gene is TRBV20-1, the J gene TRBJ2-7; the D is unclear. Trimming cost V 0 bases and J 3 bases, with 3 bases left between them. CDR3 length equals 11 residues. Per the germline V gene, CDR1 is DFQATT and CDR2 is SNEGSKA (reference sequence). This chain's CDR3 is CSARDNYEQYF. The CDR3 region has the DNA TGCAGTGCTAGAGATAACTACGAGCAGTACTTC.